The 4 T cell receptor beta chains below all came from one sample that was sequenced in a study of beta chain features in type 1 diabetes. Expressed TCRB transcripts were sequenced, since all the RNA that had been isolated was reverse transcribed. TCRdb keeps only in-frame clones here, not all; method: immunoSEQ multiplex PCR. This sample has fewer than 250,000 clones; 13% to 15% occur once, and the top ten carry about 0.024%. Sequencing was performed on naive CD4+ T cells from blood. The receptors shown here come from a woman aged 35 to 49 in good health.

J is TRBJ2-3 and V is TRBV27, with D maybe TRBD2 (6 bases). The CDR3 covers 14 residues. Germline V CDR1 and CDR2: MNHEY, SMNVEV (reference sequence). Trimming shortened V by 2 bases and J by 4 bases, and 10 bases separated the two germline ends. Here the CDR3 reads CASSLVVAADTQYF. Here the CDR3 DNA reads TGTGCCAGCAGTTTAGTCGTAGCGGCAGATACGCAGTATTTT.

This clone was counted between two and nine times. The gene calls are TRBV7-2 and TRBJ2-3; the match to TRBD2 covers 8 bases. J gave up 5 bases and V 5 bases, and 9 bases lay outside the gene matches. Germline V gene lookup returns CDR1 SGHTA and CDR2 FQGNSA. The CDR3 consists of 15 residues. This CDR3 reads CASSRQIAGKDTQYF. In DNA, the CDR3 is TGTGCCAGCAGCCGACAAATAGCGGGGAAAGATACGCAGTATTTT.

This clone was observed a few times. This rearrangement joins TRBV7-6 to TRBJ1-1, with D perhaps TRBD1 (5 bases). The germline CDR1 and CDR2 sequences are SGHVS and FNYEAQ. V lost 4 bases and J lost 6, with 18 bases in between. CDR3 length equals 15 residues. In DNA form, the CDR3 reads TGTGCCAGCAGCTCCATCATTGGGGACTTGTCTGAAGCTTTCTTT. Translated: CASSSIIGDLSEAFF.

This chain connects TRBV15 to TRBJ1-1; D ambiguous. Per the germline V gene, CDR1 is LNHNV and CDR2 is YYDKDF (reference sequence). There are 12 residues in the CDR3. The V end lost 1 base, the J end lost 11 bases, and 11 bases lay between the germline ends. The CDR3 sequence: CATSRAGYEAFF. The CDR3 bases are TGTGCCACCAGCAGAGCCGGGTACGAGGCTTTCTTT.